This TCR beta chain was found in a study of beta chain features in type 1 diabetes. Study-wide findings and caveats: VDJ junctions sequenced from type 1 diabetes patients showed fewer insertions and more deletions. Since sequencing was performed on cDNA, cells with high TCR expression could be over-represented.

As every portion of the isolated RNA was reverse transcribed, the sequencing read expressed TCRB transcripts. Method: immunoSEQ multiplex PCR; TCRdb's copy keeps in-frame clones and lacks some. The data show almost 250,000 clones, around an eighth seen once. A few counts support this clone. Antigen: not known. CDR1 is SGDLS and CDR2 is YYNGEE in the germline V gene. The V gene end was trimmed by 2 bases and the J gene end by 3 bases; junction bases not matched to a gene: 17. CDR3 length: 19 amino acids. The sequenced sample consisted of naive CD4+ T cells from blood. The J gene is TRBJ2-5, the V gene TRBV9; 9 positions agree with TRBD2. The receptor comes from a woman aged 40 to 55 in good health. This CDR3 reads CASSVPRGGLAGTKETQYF. CDR3 nucleotides: TGTGCCAGCAGCGTCCCTAGGGGGGGGCTAGCGGGAACAAAAGAGACCCAGTACTTC.